Each of the 6 T cell receptor beta chains below was sequenced from the same sample in a study of blood T cell repertoires in COVID-19. TCRdb's table, derived via immunoSEQ multiplex PCR, lists solely in-frame clones and lacks some. The profile covers some 62,000 clones, with about nine tenths appearing a single time and about 4.7% taken by the ten largest. Sequencing used peripheral blood. Receptors were obtained from a human donor in a cohort sampled during active COVID-19.

The chain combines TRBV7-8 with TRBJ2-7, with 9 nucleotides matching TRBD2. This CDR3 contains 15 residues. With 2 bases clipped from V and 1 base from J, the junction kept 3 bases outside the gene matches. The germline V gene encodes CDR1 SGHVS and CDR2 FQNEAQ. This CDR3 reads CASSLRLAGSYEQYF. CDR3 sequence (DNA): TGTGCCAGCAGCTTAAGGCTAGCGGGGTCCTACGAGCAGTACTTC.

V and J are TRBV19 and TRBJ1-5; the match to TRBD1 covers 7 bases. This CDR3 region has 16 residues. Looked up from germline, CDR1 is LNHDA and CDR2 is SQIVND (reference sequence). Trimming at V came to 11 bases and at J to 3 bases, leaving 16 bases not matched to a gene. CDR3: CASTNRGRGDNQPQHF. The CDR3 region has the DNA TGTGCCTCCACCAACAGGGGAAGGGGCGACAATCAGCCCCAGCATTTT.

The rearrangement links TRBV7-2 to TRBJ1-2; D remains ambiguous. Germline V CDR1 and CDR2: SGHTA, FQGNSA. Trimming pared 1 base from V and 7 bases from J, leaving 7 bases between. This CDR3 has 12 residues. For the CDR3, the DNA is TGTGCCAGCAGCTTAGTATCCCCTGGCTACACCTTC. Encoded protein: CASSLVSPGYTF.

The rearrangement links TRBV29-1 to TRBJ1-2, with D hard to call. The CDR3 totals 12 residues. CDR1 and CDR2 from the germline V gene are SQVTM and ANQGSEA. Trimming took 2 bases from V and 2 from J, leaving 6 bases between them. CDR3 DNA: TGCAGCGTTGAATCGGGGAACTATGGCTACACCTTC. It specifies CSVESGNYGYTF.

The V gene is TRBV11-2, the J gene TRBJ2-3; 12 bases are a match to TRBD2. The CDR3 is 17 amino acids. CDR1 SGHAT and CDR2 FQNNGV come from the germline V gene. V was pared by 5 bases and J by 0 bases, with 6 bases of the junction left unmatched. This CDR3 is CASSPRLAGASTDTQYF. CDR3 bases: TGTGCCAGCAGCCCCAGACTAGCGGGAGCCAGCACAGATACGCAGTATTTT.

The CDR3 sequence is CASSSISTDTQYF. Here the CDR3 DNA reads TGTGCCAGTAGTTCTATCAGCACAGATACGCAGTATTTT. J is TRBJ2-3 and V is TRBV5-4, with D hard to call. The CDR3 covers 13 residues. V lost 8 bases and J 0 bases, leaving 10 bases between the germline ends. In germline, CDR1 is SGHNT, CDR2 YYREEE (reference sequence). The whole variable domain, remainder taken from reference TRBV5-4 and TRBJ2-3, is ETGVTQSPTHLIKTRGQQVTLRCSSQSGHNTVSWYQQALGQGPQFIFQYYREEENGRGNFPPRFSGLQFPNYSSELNVNALELDDSALYLCASSSISTDTQYFGPGTRLTVL.